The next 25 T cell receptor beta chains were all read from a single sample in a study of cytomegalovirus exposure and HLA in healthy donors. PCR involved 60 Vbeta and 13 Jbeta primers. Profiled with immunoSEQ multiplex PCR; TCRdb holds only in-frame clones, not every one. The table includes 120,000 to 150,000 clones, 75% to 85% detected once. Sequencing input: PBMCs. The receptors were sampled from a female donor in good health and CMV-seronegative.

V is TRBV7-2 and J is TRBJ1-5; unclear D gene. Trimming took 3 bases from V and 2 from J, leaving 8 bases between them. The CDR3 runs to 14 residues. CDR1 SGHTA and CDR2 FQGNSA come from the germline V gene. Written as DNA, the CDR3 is TGTGCCAGCAGCTTTGGGAGGGGCAATCAGCCCCAGCATTTT. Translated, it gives CASSFGRGNQPQHF.

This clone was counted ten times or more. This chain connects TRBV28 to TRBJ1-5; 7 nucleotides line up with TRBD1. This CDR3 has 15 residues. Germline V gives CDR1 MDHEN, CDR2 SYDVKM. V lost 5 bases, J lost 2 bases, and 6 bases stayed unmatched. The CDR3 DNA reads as TGTGCCAGCAGTGTCTACAGGGGCGGCAATCAGCCCCAGCATTTT. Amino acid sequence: CASSVYRGGNQPQHF.

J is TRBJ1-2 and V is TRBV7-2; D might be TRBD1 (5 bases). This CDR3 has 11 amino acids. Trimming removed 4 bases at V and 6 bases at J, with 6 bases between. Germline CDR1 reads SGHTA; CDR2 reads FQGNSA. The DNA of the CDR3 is TGTGCCAGCAGCTCCAGGGATGGCTACACCTTC. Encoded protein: CASSSRDGYTF.

This CDR3 reads CASQAQGQNTGELFF. CDR3 nucleotides: TGTGCCAGCCAGGCCCAGGGTCAGAACACCGGGGAGCTGTTTTTT. V is TRBV2 and J is TRBJ2-2, with a weak D call TRBD1 (5 bases). The CDR3 extends over 15 amino acids. Germline-derived CDR1 and CDR2 are SNHLY and FYNNEI. The V end lost 8 bases, the J end lost 1 base, and 14 bases lay between the germline ends.

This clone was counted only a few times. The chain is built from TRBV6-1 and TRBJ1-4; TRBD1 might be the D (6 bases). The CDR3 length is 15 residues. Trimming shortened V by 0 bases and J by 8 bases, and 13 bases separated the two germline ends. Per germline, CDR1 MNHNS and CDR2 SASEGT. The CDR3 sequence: CASSEAAGQGEKLFF. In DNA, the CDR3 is TGTGCCAGCAGTGAAGCAGCGGGACAAGGGGAAAAACTGTTTTTT.

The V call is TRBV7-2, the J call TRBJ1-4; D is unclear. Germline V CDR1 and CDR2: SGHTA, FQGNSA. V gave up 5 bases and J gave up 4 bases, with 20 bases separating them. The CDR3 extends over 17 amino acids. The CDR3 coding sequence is TGTGCCAGCAGCCGGGGTGGCAGGAGGCTTGGTAATGAAAAACTGTTTTTT. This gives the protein CASSRGGRRLGNEKLFF.

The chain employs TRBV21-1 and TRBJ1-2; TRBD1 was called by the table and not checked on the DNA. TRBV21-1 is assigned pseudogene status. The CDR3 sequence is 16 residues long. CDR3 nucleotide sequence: TGTGCCACCTCACAGGGACCCTCGTCACGGAACTATGGCTACACCTTC. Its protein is CATSQGPSSRNYGYTF.

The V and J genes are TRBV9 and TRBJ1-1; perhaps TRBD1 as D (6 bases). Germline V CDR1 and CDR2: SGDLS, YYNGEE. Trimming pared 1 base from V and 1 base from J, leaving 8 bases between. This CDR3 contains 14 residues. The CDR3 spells CASSVSDRNTEAFF. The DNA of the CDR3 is TGTGCCAGCAGCGTATCGGACAGGAACACTGAAGCTTTCTTT.

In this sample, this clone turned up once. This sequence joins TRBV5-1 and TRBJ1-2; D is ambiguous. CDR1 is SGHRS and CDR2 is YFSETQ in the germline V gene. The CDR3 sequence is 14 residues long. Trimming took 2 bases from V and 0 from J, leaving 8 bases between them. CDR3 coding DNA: TGCGCCAGCAGCTTAAGTGTAGCTAACTATGGCTACACCTTC. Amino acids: CASSLSVANYGYTF.

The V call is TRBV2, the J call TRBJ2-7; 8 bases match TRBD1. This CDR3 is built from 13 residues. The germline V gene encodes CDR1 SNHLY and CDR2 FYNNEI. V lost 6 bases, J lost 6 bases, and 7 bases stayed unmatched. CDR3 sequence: CASRGTGPREQYF. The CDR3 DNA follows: TGTGCCAGCAGGGGGACAGGCCCTCGCGAGCAGTACTTC.

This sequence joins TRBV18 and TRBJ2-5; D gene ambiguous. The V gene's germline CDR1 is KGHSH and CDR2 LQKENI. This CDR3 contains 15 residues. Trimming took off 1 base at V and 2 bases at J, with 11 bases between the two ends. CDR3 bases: TGTGCCAGCTCACCACTCGGTCAAACTCAAGAGACCCAGTACTTC. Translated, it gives CASSPLGQTQETQYF.

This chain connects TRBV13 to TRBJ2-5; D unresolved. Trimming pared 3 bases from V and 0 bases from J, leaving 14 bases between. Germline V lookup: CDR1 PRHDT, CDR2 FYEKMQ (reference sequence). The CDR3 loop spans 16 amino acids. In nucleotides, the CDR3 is TGTGCCAGCAGCTTTGTGGGCCCCGGCTACCAAGAGACCCAGTACTTC. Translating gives CASSFVGPGYQETQYF. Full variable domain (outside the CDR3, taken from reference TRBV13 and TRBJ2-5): AAGVIQSPRHLIKEKRETATLKCYPIPRHDTVYWYQQGPGQDPQFLISFYEKMQSDKGSIPDRFSAQQFSDYHSELNMSSLELGDSALYFCASSFVGPGYQETQYFGPGTRLLVL.

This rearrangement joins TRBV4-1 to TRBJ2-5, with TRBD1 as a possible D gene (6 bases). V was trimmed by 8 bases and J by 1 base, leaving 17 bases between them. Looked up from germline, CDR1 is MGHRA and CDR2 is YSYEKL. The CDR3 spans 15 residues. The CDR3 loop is CASRGWGRGQETQYF. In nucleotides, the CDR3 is TGCGCCAGCCGAGGGTGGGGGCGCGGCCAAGAGACCCAGTACTTC.

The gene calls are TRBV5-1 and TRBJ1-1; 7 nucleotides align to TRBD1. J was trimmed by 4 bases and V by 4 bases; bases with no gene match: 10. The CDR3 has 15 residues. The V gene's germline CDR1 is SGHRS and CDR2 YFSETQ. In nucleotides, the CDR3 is TGCGCCAGCAGCCGAGGGACAGTTCGAGGCACTGAAGCTTTCTTT. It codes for CASSRGTVRGTEAFF.

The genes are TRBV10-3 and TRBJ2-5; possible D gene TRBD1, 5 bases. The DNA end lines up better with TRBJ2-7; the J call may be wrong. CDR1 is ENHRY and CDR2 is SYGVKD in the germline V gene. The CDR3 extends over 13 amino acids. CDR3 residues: CAVQSPDTHEQYF. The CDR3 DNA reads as TGTGCCGTCCAAAGCCCGGACACCCACGAGCAGTACTTC.

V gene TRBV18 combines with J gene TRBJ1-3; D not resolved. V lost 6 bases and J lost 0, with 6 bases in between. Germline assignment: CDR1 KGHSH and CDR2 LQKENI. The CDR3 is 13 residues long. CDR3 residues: CASSRSSGNTIYF. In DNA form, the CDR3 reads TGTGCCAGCTCCCGGTCCTCTGGAAACACCATATATTTT.

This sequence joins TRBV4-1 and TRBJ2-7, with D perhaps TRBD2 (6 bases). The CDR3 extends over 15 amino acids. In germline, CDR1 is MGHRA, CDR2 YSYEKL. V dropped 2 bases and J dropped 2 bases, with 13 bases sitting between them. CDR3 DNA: TGCGCCAGCAGCCAAAACCGGGACTCCGCCTACGAGCAGTACTTC. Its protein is CASSQNRDSAYEQYF.

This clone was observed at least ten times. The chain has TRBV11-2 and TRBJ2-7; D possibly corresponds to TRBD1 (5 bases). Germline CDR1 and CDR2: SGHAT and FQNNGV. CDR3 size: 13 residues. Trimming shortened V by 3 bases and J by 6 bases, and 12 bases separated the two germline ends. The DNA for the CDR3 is TGTGCCAGCAGCTTGCCAGGGCGGAGCGAGCAGTACTTC. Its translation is CASSLPGRSEQYF.

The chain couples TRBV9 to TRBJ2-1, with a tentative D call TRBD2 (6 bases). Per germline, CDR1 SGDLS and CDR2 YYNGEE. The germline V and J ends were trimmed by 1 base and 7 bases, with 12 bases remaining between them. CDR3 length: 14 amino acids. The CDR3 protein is CASSVWEAENEQFF. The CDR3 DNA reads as TGTGCCAGCAGCGTATGGGAGGCGGAGAATGAGCAGTTCTTC.

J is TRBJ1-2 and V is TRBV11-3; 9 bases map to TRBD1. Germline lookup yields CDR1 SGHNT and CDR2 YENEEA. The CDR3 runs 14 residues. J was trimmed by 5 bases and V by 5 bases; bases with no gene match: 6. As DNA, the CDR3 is TGTGCCAGCAGCAACCGGGGACAGGGTTATGGCTACACCTTC. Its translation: CASSNRGQGYGYTF.

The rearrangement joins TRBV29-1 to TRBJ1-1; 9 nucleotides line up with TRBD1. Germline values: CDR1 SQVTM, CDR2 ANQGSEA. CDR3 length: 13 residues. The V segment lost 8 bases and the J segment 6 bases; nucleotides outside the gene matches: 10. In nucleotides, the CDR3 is TGCAGCATCCCGGGACAGGGTCGGGCTGAAGCTTTCTTT. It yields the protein CSIPGQGRAEAFF.

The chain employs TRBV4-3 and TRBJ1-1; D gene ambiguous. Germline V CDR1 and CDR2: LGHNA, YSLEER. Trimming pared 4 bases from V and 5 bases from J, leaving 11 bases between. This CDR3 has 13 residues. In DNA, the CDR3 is TGCGCCAGCAGCCTCCTGAGGCAAACTGAAGCTTTCTTT. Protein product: CASSLLRQTEAFF.

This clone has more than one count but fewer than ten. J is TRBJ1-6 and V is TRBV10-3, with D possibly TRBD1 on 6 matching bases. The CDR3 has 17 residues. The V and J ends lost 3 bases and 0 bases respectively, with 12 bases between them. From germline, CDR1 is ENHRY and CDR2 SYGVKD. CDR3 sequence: CAISDAGASSYNSPLHF. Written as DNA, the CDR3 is TGTGCCATCAGTGATGCAGGGGCAAGCTCCTATAATTCACCCCTCCACTTT.

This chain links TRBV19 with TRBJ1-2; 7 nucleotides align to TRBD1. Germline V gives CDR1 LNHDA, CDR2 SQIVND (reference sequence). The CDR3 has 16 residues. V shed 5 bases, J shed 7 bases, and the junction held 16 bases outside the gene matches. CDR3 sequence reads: CASSGYRGAFGGGYTF. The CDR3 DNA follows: TGTGCCAGTAGTGGTTACAGGGGTGCTTTTGGCGGTGGCTACACCTTC.

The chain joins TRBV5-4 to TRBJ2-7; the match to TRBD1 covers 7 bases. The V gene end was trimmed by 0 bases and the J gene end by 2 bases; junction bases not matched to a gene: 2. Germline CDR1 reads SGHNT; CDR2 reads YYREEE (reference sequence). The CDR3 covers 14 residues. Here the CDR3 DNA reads TGTGCCAGCAGCTTGGGACAGGGCCCCTACGAGCAGTACTTC. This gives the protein CASSLGQGPYEQYF.